The rows below give T cell receptor beta chains drawn from one sample of a study of beta chain features in type 1 diabetes. The repertoire was sequenced with immunoSEQ multiplex PCR; TCRdb's copy has only in-frame clones and lacks some. Of about 620,000 clones in the sample, roughly a sixth were seen once. The sequenced sample was naive CD4+ T cells from blood. These receptors all stem from a man aged 18 to 35 in good health. Both conserved end residues are part of each CDR3. Each record gives: D gene, V gene, CDR3 protein. D genes are given only for firm matches.

d_gene: .; v_gene: TRBV6-1; CDR3aa: CASSGWDDSNQPQHF
d_gene: TRBD2; v_gene: TRBV7-2; CDR3aa: CASSPRTRSTDTQYF
d_gene: .; v_gene: TRBV7-2; CDR3aa: CASSLVAEAFF
d_gene: .; v_gene: TRBV5-1; CDR3aa: CASSLGQSSNYGYTF
d_gene: TRBD1; v_gene: TRBV5-5; CDR3aa: CASSSLRDRDPQQYF
d_gene: .; v_gene: TRBV7-9; CDR3aa: CASSSRDSATDTQYF
d_gene: .; v_gene: TRBV18; CDR3aa: CASSPGPTNEKLFF
d_gene: TRBD2; v_gene: TRBV4-2; CDR3aa: CASSQLQAGGRSSYEQYF
d_gene: .; v_gene: TRBV9; CDR3aa: CASSPIGSYEQYF
d_gene: TRBD1; v_gene: TRBV4-3; CDR3aa: CASSLQGAFTDTQYF
d_gene: TRBD1; v_gene: TRBV27; CDR3aa: CASSHRRTGAYSNQPQHF
d_gene: .; v_gene: TRBV5-1; CDR3aa: CATSIGSSYNEQFF
d_gene: .; v_gene: TRBV2; CDR3aa: CASSPFGGREETQYF
d_gene: .; v_gene: TRBV28; CDR3aa: CASRQTREIYEQYF
d_gene: .; v_gene: TRBV6-6; CDR3aa: CASSYTTGYSNQPQHF
d_gene: TRBD1; v_gene: TRBV6-4; CDR3aa: CASSVDRANTGELFF
d_gene: TRBD1; v_gene: TRBV18; CDR3aa: CASTPGQLNTEAFF
d_gene: TRBD2; v_gene: TRBV4-3; CDR3aa: CASSRSSSGGTNEQFF
d_gene: .; v_gene: TRBV7-3; CDR3aa: CASSLTREETQYF
d_gene: .; v_gene: TRBV4-1; CDR3aa: CASSRTGINQPQHF
d_gene: TRBD2; v_gene: TRBV5-1; CDR3aa: CASSTLAGRGTDTQYF
d_gene: .; v_gene: TRBV14; CDR3aa: CASSQDENTEAFF
d_gene: .; v_gene: TRBV5-1; CDR3aa: CASSLDGEKLFF
d_gene: TRBD1; v_gene: TRBV30; CDR3aa: CAWSVGRTGGIMNTEAFF
d_gene: .; v_gene: TRBV7-2; CDR3aa: CASSLQLSYEQYF
d_gene: .; v_gene: TRBV30; CDR3aa: CAWSRGGTEAFF
d_gene: .; v_gene: TRBV10-3; CDR3aa: CAIRGQGSETQYF
d_gene: TRBD1; v_gene: TRBV9; CDR3aa: CASSPQTGGETQYF
d_gene: .; v_gene: TRBV18; CDR3aa: CASSPKVGSEAFF
d_gene: .; v_gene: TRBV7-2; CDR3aa: CASSLNLETQYF
d_gene: .; v_gene: TRBV4-3; CDR3aa: CASSQAGWATEAFF
d_gene: .; v_gene: TRBV7-2; CDR3aa: CASSPGGQQPQHF
d_gene: .; v_gene: TRBV10-3; CDR3aa: CAISGSRTNTGELFF
d_gene: .; v_gene: TRBV2; CDR3aa: CASSADWLPPPGYTF
d_gene: .; v_gene: TRBV9; CDR3aa: CASSVGQGNQPQHF
d_gene: TRBD1; v_gene: TRBV4-2; CDR3aa: CASSLRQGRDTEAFF
d_gene: .; v_gene: TRBV30; CDR3aa: CAWRNSPAGNEKLFF
d_gene: .; v_gene: TRBV5-1; CDR3aa: CASSWNGELFF
d_gene: .; v_gene: TRBV7-6; CDR3aa: CASSSRTANGYTF
d_gene: .; v_gene: TRBV28; CDR3aa: CASTSESYEQYF
d_gene: TRBD1; v_gene: TRBV28; CDR3aa: CASRIQGATNEKLFF
d_gene: .; v_gene: TRBV4-1; CDR3aa: CASSQARTRSIEQYF
d_gene: .; v_gene: TRBV7-9; CDR3aa: CASSLSDVEQYF
d_gene: TRBD1; v_gene: TRBV6-5; CDR3aa: CASSYYGGGVEKLFF
d_gene: .; v_gene: TRBV5-1; CDR3aa: CASSLERASTDTQYF
d_gene: .; v_gene: TRBV28; CDR3aa: CVASDYYEQYF
d_gene: .; v_gene: TRBV6-6; CDR3aa: CASSQETRSSVYF
d_gene: .; v_gene: TRBV19; CDR3aa: CASMDTLGYTF
d_gene: .; v_gene: TRBV4-3; CDR3aa: CASSLGLGTDTQYF
d_gene: TRBD1; v_gene: TRBV19; CDR3aa: CASSLWTGAREQFF
d_gene: .; v_gene: TRBV4-2; CDR3aa: CASSQDLSDRTYEQYF
d_gene: .; v_gene: TRBV7-9; CDR3aa: CASSLVLTTDTQYF
d_gene: .; v_gene: TRBV6-1; CDR3aa: CASSETRGKNNEQFF
d_gene: .; v_gene: TRBV29-1; CDR3aa: CSVVSPNSGNTIYF
d_gene: .; v_gene: TRBV28; CDR3aa: CASSSLLQGLGEKLFF
d_gene: TRBD2; v_gene: TRBV9; CDR3aa: CASSAHPGGAHTDTQYF